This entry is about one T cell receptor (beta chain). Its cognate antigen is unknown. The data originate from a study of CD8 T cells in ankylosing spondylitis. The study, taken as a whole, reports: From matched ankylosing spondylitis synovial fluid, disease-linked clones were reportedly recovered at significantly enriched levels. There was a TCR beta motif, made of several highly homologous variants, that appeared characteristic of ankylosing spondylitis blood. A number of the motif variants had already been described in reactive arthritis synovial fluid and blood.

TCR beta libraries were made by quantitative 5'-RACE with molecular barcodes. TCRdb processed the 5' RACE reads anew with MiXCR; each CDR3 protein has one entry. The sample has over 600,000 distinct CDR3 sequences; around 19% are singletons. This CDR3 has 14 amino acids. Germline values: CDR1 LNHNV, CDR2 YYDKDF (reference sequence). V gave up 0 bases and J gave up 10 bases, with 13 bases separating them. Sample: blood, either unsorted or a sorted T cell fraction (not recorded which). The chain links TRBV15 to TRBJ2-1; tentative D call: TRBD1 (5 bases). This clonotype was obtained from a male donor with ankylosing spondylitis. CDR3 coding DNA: TGTGCCACCAGCAGAGAGCCAAAGGGGATGGAGCAGTTCTTC. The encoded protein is CATSREPKGMEQFF. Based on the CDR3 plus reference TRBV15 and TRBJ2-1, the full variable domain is DAMVIQNPRYQVTQFGKPVTLSCSQTLNHNVMYWYQQKSSQAPKLLFHYYDKDFNNEADTPDNFQSRRPNTSFCFLDIRSPGLGDTAMYLCATSREPKGMEQFFGPGTRLTVL.